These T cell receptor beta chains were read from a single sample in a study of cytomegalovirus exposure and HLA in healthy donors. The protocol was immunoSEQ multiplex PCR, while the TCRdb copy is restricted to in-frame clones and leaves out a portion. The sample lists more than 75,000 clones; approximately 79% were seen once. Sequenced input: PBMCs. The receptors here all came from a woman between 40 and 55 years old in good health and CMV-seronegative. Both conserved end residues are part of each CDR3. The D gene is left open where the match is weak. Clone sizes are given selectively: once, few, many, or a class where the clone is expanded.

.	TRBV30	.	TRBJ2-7	TGTGCCTGGACTTGGCTAGGGAGCTACGAGCAGTACTTC	CAWTWLGSYEQYF
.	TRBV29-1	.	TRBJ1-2	TGCAGCGATACCGGGACACCCCTGTCAGGAGGCTACCCCTTC	CSDTGTPLSGGYPF
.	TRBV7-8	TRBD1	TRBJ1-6	TGTGCCAGCAGCTTAGGGACAGGGGATTCACCCCTCCACTTT	CASSLGTGDSPLHF
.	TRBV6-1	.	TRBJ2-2	TGTGCCAGCATAGGACATTCGAACACCGGGGAGCTGTTTTTT	CASIGHSNTGELFF
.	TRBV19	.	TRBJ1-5	TGTGCCAGTAGTATTAATCGGGGGGGCAATCAGCCCCAGCATTTT	CASSINRGGNQPQHF
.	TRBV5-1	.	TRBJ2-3	TGCGCCAGCAGCCCCCCGGCAGATACGCAGTATTTT	CASSPPADTQYF
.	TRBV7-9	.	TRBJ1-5	TGTGCCAGCAGCTTGGCAGATAGCAATCAGCCCCAGAATTTT	CASSLADSNQPQNF
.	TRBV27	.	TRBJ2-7	TGTGCCAGCAGTTCGCTTGGCGGCCGAGGAGAGCAGTACTTC	CASSSLGGRGEQYF
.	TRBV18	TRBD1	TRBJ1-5	TGTGCCAGCTCAAGATTGGACAGGGGCGAACTCAATCAGCCCCAGCATTTT	CASSRLDRGELNQPQHF
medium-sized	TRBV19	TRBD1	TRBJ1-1	TGTGCCAGTAGTATCAGGGGGCTAAACACTGAAGCTTTCTTT	CASSIRGLNTEAFF
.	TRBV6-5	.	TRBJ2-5	TGTGCCAGCAGTTTTGCTGGGGCTTTAGGGACCCAGTACTTC	CASSFAGALGTQYF
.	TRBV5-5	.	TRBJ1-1	TGTGCCAGCAGCTGGCAGGGGCCCACTGAAGCTTTCTTT	CASSWQGPTEAFF
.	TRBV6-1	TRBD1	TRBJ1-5	TGTGCCAGCATCCCGGGACAGAGCAATCAGCCCCAGCATTTT	CASIPGQSNQPQHF
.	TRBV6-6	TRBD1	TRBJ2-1	TGTGCCAGCAGTTATCTCCGGGACAGATACTACAATGAGCAGTTCTTC	CASSYLRDRYYNEQFF
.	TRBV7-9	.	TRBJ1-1	TGTGCCAGCAGCTTGTCTCAGGTCAGGGCTGAAGCTTTCTTT	CASSLSQVRAEAFF
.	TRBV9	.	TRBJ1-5	TGTGCCAGCAGCGTTGGGGGGTGGGTCAATCAGCCCCAGAATTTT	CASSVGGWVNQPQNF
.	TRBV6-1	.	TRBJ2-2	TGTGCCGGCAAGGACAGCCCCGTTAACACCGGGGAGCTGTTTTTT	CAGKDSPVNTGELFF
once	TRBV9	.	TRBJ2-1	TGTGCCAGCAGCCCCGACCGCGGGTCCTACAATGAGCAGTTCTTC	CASSPDRGSYNEQFF
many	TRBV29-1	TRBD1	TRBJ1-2	TGCAGCGTTGCTGACAGGGCCCTTGGCTACACCTTC	CSVADRALGYTF
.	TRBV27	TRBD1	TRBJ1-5	TGTGCCAGCAGACCCGACAGGGTTCTTAATCAGCCCCAGCATTTT	CASRPDRVLNQPQHF
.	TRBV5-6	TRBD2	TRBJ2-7	TGTGCCAGCAGCTTTTTCATAGCGGGGCTCGACTACGAGCAGTACTTC	CASSFFIAGLDYEQYF
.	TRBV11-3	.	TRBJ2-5	TGTGCCAGCAGCTTACAGGGAGGAGAGACCCAGTACTTC	CASSLQGGETQYF
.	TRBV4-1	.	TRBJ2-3	TGCGCCAGCAGCCTCCCAGGGCGGGGTTTAGATACGCAGTATTTT	CASSLPGRGLDTQYF
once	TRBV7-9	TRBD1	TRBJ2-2	TGTGCCAACAGCTTAGGGGGACAGGGATCGAACACCGGGGAGCTGTTTTTT	CANSLGGQGSNTGELFF
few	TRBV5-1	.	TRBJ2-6	TGCGCCAGCAGCTTGGCCGGGAAATCTGGGGCCAACGTCCTGACTTTC	CASSLAGKSGANVLTF
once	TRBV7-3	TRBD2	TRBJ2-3	TGTGCCAGCAGCTCTCCGACTAGCGGCACAGATACGCAGTATTTT	CASSSPTSGTDTQYF
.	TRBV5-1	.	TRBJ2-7	TGCGCCAGCAGATTGGGGGGCCCTCTTATGAGCTCCTACGAGCAGTACTTC	CASRLGGPLMSSYEQYF
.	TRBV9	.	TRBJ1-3	TGTGCCAGCAGCGTAGCAGGGTCCGGAAACACCATATATTTT	CASSVAGSGNTIYF
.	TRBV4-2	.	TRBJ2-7	TGTGCCAGCAGCCAAGCGGTCGGGGACGAGCAGTACTTC	CASSQAVGDEQYF
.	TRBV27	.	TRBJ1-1	TGTGCCAGCAGCAATCCACAGGGGAACACTGAAGCTTTCTTT	CASSNPQGNTEAFF
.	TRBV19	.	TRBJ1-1	TGTGCCAGTAGTATTCCAACAGTAGGGGGTGAAGCTTTCTTT	CASSIPTVGGEAFF
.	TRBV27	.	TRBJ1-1	TGTGCCAGCAAGAGTCCCGGGAACACTGAAGCTTTCTTT	CASKSPGNTEAFF
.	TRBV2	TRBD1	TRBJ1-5	TGTGCCAGCAGTTCCGGACAGGGGGGCAATCAGCCCCAGCATTTT	CASSSGQGGNQPQHF
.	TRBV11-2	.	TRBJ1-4	TGTGCCAGCAGCTTGCAGATCGGGAATGAAAAACTGTTTTTT	CASSLQIGNEKLFF
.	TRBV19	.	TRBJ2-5	TGTGCCAGTAGCGCGCCGTACCAAGAGACCCAGTACTTC	CASSAPYQETQYF
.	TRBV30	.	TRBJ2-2	TGTGCCTGGAGGGACTCCGGGGAGCTGTTTTTT	CAWRDSGELFF
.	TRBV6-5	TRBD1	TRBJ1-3	TGTGCCAGCAGCCGGGGACAGGGCCTACACACCATATATTTT	CASSRGQGLHTIYF
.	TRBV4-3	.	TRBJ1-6	TGCGCCAGCAGCCAAGATTTCGGGAACTCACCCCTCCACTTT	CASSQDFGNSPLHF
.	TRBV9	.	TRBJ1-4	TGTGCCAGCAGCTCAGGGGAATCAACTAATGAAAAACTGTTTTTT	CASSSGESTNEKLFF
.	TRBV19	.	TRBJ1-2	TGTGCCAGTAGTATACAACAGTTCTATGGCTACACCTTC	CASSIQQFYGYTF
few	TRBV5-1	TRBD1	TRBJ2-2	TGCGCCAGCAGCTTAGGGACAGGTGGGGTCACCGGGGAGCTGTTTTTT	CASSLGTGGVTGELFF
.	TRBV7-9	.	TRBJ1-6	TGTGCCAGCAGCACACCGGGTGACTGGAACTTT	CASSTPGDWNF